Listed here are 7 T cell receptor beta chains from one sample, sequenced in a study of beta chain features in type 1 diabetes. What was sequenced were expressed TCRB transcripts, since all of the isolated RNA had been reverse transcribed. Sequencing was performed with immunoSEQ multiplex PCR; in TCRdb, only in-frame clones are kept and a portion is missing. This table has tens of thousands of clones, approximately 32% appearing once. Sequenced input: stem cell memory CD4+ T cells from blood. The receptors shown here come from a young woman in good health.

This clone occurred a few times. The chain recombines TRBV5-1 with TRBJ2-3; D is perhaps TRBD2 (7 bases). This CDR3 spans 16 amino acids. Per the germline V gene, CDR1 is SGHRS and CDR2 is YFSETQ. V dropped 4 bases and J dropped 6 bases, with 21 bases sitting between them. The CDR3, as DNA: TGCGCCAGCAGCCTAGGGGGGGGACCCGGATGGGATACGCAGTATTTT. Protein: CASSLGGGPGWDTQYF.

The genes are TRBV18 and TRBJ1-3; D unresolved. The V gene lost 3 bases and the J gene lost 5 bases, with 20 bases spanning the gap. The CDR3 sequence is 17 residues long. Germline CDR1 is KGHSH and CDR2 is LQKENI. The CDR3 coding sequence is TGTGCCAGCTCACCGAACTCCGCCGCGGCGGGGAGAAACACCATATATTTT. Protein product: CASSPNSAAAGRNTIYF.

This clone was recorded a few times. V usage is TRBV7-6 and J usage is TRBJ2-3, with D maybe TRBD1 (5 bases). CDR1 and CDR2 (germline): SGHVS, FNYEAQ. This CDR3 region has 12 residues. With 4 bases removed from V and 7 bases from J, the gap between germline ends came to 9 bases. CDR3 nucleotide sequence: TGTGCCAGCAGCTCCGCAGGGAATACGCAGTATTTT. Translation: CASSSAGNTQYF.

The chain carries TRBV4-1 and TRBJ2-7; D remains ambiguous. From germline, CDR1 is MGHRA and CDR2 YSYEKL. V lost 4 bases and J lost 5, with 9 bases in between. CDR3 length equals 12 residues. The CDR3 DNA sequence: TGCGCCAGCAGCCTCACTCCGAACGAGCAGTACTTC. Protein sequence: CASSLTPNEQYF.

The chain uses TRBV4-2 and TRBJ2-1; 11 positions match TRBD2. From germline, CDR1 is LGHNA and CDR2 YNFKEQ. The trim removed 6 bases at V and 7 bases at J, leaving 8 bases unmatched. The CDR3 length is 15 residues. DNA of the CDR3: TGTGCCAGCAGGTTAGCGGGAGGGCCTAGAAATGAGCAGTTCTTC. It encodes CASRLAGGPRNEQFF.

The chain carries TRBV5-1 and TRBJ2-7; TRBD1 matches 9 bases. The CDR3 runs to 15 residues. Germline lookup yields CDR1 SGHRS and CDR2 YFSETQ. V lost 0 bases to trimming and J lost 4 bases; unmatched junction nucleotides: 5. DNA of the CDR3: TGCGCCAGCAGCTTGGAGGGGACAGGGTTATACGAGCAGTACTTC. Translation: CASSLEGTGLYEQYF.

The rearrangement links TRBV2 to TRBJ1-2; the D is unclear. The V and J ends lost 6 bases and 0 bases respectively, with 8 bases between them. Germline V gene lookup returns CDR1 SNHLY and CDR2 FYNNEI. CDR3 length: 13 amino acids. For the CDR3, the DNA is TGTGCCAGCAGGCAGACTACTAACTATGGCTACACCTTC. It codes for CASRQTTNYGYTF.